This T cell receptor beta chain was observed in a study of OX40 agonist ivuxolimab in advanced cancers. Whole-study results and caveats: Researchers did not determine the expanded peripheral T cells' antigen specificity. On average, a greater number of expanded clones characterised CD8+ T cells relative to CD4+.

Clones were read by immunoSEQ multiplex PCR, and TCRdb kept only the in-frame ones, dropping some. The sample lists about 61,000 clones, approximately 90% occurring once. In this sample, this clone turned up once. The antigen is unknown. V gave up 0 bases and J gave up 2 bases; unmatched junction bases: 3. The CDR3 has 15 residues. The V gene's germline CDR1 is LNHNV and CDR2 YYDKDF (reference sequence). Material: CD4+ or CD8+ T cells sorted from blood, obtained in a trial of the OX40 agonist ivuxolimab. This receptor was taken from an adult with an advanced solid tumor such as melanoma, head and neck, liver or kidney cancer. The chain uses TRBV15 and TRBJ2-7; TRBD1 matches 8 bases. The CDR3 DNA sequence: TGTGCCACCAGCAGAGAGGACAGGGAGACCTACGAGCAGTACTTC. This translates into CATSREDRETYEQYF.